These 15 T cell receptor beta chains were all obtained from the same sample, sequenced in a study of T-cell memory formation after mild COVID-19. Each CDR3 protein gets one entry after TCRdb re-called the 5' RACE reads with MiXCR. The table has some 250,000 distinct CDR3 sequences, 8% to 9.5% seen once; the top ten hold around a fifth. Sequencing used PBMCs or a T cell subset sorted from them (not recorded which). Receptors originate from a man aged 18 to 30 who had mild COVID-19 (a few samples of this study predate the infection). Cell type and time point are not known.

This clonotype was seen only a few times. The chain recombines TRBV20-1 with TRBJ2-7; D not certain. V lost 6 bases, J lost 7 bases, and 19 bases lay in between. Germline CDR1 reads DFQATT; CDR2 reads SNEGSKA (reference sequence). This CDR3 contains 13 residues. The CDR3 DNA sequence: TGCAGTGCCCCCGACGTTTGGTTCCGTGAGCAGTACTTC. Protein: CSAPDVWFREQYF.

This clonotype occurred a few times. The chain is built from TRBV7-2 and TRBJ2-3, with TRBD2 identical over 10 bases. The germline V gene encodes CDR1 SGHTA and CDR2 FQGNSA. The V gene end was trimmed by 5 bases and the J gene end by 1 base; junction bases not matched to a gene: 3. The CDR3 is 15 residues long. The CDR3 sequence: CASSHGTSGTDTQYF. The CDR3 DNA follows: TGTGCCAGCAGCCACGGGACTAGCGGCACAGATACGCAGTATTTT. Complete variable domain (other parts from reference TRBV7-2 and TRBJ2-3): GAGVSQSPSNKVTEKGKDVELRCDPISGHTALYWYRQSLGQGLEFLIYFQGNSAPDKSGLPSDRFSAERTGGSVSTLTIQRTQQEDSAVYLCASSHGTSGTDTQYFGPGTRLTVL.

The rearrangement joins TRBV28 to TRBJ2-7; 9 nucleotides line up with TRBD2. This CDR3 comprises 13 residues. Per germline, CDR1 MDHEN and CDR2 SYDVKM. J gave up 2 bases and V 7 bases, and 3 bases lay outside the gene matches. The CDR3 coding sequence is TGTGCCAGCAATATAGCGGGGGCCTACGAGCAGTACGTC. This translates into CASNIAGAYEQYV.

This clonotype was observed many times. This chain connects TRBV29-1 to TRBJ2-7; 8 bases map to TRBD1. From germline, CDR1 is SQVTM and CDR2 ANQGSEA. This CDR3 region has 12 residues. Unmatched junction bases numbered 3, after V lost 3 bases and J lost 5 bases. In nucleotides, the CDR3 is TGCAGCGTTGACGACAGGGGCGACGAGCAGTACTTC. Translating it yields CSVDDRGDEQYF.

This clonotype appeared a few times. This chain links TRBV5-1 with TRBJ2-1; 8 positions match TRBD2. The CDR3 is 16 amino acids. In germline, CDR1 is SGHRS, CDR2 YFSETQ. Trimming removed 4 bases from V and 8 bases from J; junction bases left unmatched: 14. Written as DNA, the CDR3 is TGCGCCAGCAGCCCCCCTGGGTCGGGGGGGCTCTATGAGCAGTTCTTC. This gives the protein CASSPPGSGGLYEQFF.

The V gene is TRBV4-3, the J gene TRBJ1-3; D is unresolved. The germline CDR1 and CDR2 sequences are LGHNA and YSLEER. CDR3 length equals 14 residues. The germline V and J ends were trimmed by 1 base and 8 bases, with 12 bases remaining between them. CDR3 loop: CASSQGPSRYTIYF. In nucleotides, the CDR3 is TGCGCCAGCAGCCAAGGACCCTCGCGTTACACCATATATTTT.

This clonotype was detected ten times or more. The chain employs TRBV5-1 and TRBJ2-6; 9 nucleotides align to TRBD2. Trimming took 3 bases from V and 0 from J; bases not matched to a gene: 7. Germline loops: CDR1 SGHRS, CDR2 YFSETQ. CDR3 size: 18 residues. The CDR3 sequence: CASSSHSGGLSGANVLTF. In DNA form, the CDR3 reads TGCGCCAGCAGCTCCCATAGCGGGGGTCTCTCTGGGGCCAACGTCCTGACTTTC.

The chain has TRBV7-2 and TRBJ1-6; a weak D match, TRBD1 (6 bases). Germline V gene sequence: CDR1 SGHTA, CDR2 FQGNSA. V lost 1 base, J lost 10 bases, and 11 bases lay in between. The CDR3 length is 14 residues. DNA for the CDR3: TGTGCCAGCAGCTTAGACAGGGTCTACTCACCCCTCCACTTT. As protein: CASSLDRVYSPLHF. The entire variable domain, with the rest obtained from reference TRBV7-2 and TRBJ1-6, is as follows: GAGVSQSPSNKVTEKGKDVELRCDPISGHTALYWYRQSLGQGLEFLIYFQGNSAPDKSGLPSDRFSAERTGGSVSTLTIQRTQQEDSAVYLCASSLDRVYSPLHFGNGTRLTVT.

V is TRBV20-1 and J is TRBJ1-2, with D tentatively TRBD1 (6 bases). Germline V lookup: CDR1 DFQATT, CDR2 SNEGSKA (reference sequence). Trimming stripped 1 base from V and 4 bases from J, with 28 bases between. The CDR3 consists of 19 residues. CDR3 amino acids: CSARVAGHLTEYSIYGYTF. The CDR3, as DNA: TGCAGTGCTAGAGTGGCGGGACATCTCACAGAGTATTCAATCTATGGCTACACCTTC.

This chain joins TRBV28 and TRBJ2-5; 7 nucleotides line up with TRBD2. Germline assignment: CDR1 MDHEN and CDR2 SYDVKM. The junction had 8 bases not matched to a gene; V was cut back by 8 bases and J by 5 bases. The CDR3 length is 13 residues. The CDR3 DNA is TGTGCCAGCTTAGGGAGGGCCTGGGAGACCCAGTACTTC. Protein: CASLGRAWETQYF.

The gene calls are TRBV9 and TRBJ1-3; D is unclear. Germline V gene sequence: CDR1 SGDLS, CDR2 YYNGEE. CDR3 size: 14 residues. Trimming cost V 4 bases and J 2 bases, with 10 bases left between them. The CDR3 loop reads CASSFRTAGNTIYF. CDR3 nucleotides: TGTGCCAGCAGCTTTCGGACGGCTGGAAACACCATATATTTT.

This clonotype was seen only a few times. This chain uses TRBV28 with TRBJ1-6; no clear D gene. CDR3 length: 12 amino acids. Trimming removed 5 bases at V and 9 bases at J, with 8 bases between. Per germline, CDR1 MDHEN and CDR2 SYDVKM. This CDR3 reads CASSPGGSPLHF. The CDR3, as DNA: TGTGCCAGCAGTCCGGGTGGTTCACCCCTCCACTTT. Full variable domain (remainder filled in from reference TRBV28 and TRBJ1-6): DVKVTQSSRYLVKRTGEKVFLECVQDMDHENMFWYRQDPGLGLRLIYFSYDVKMKEKGDIPEGYSVSREKKERFSLILESASTNQTSMYLCASSPGGSPLHFGNGTRLTVT.

The V and J genes are TRBV5-1 and TRBJ1-2; the D is unclear. Germline V CDR1 and CDR2: SGHRS, YFSETQ. The CDR3 contains 13 residues. V gave up 5 bases and J gave up 4 bases, with 12 bases separating them. The CDR3 sequence: CASSIGSSYGYTF. The CDR3 region has the DNA TGCGCCAGCAGTATCGGCAGCTCCTATGGCTACACCTTC.

There are a few counts of this clonotype. This chain links TRBV7-2 with TRBJ2-7; D is undetermined. This CDR3 is 14 amino acids long. V was shortened by 0 bases and J by 1 base, with 7 bases between the two germline ends. The germline V gene has CDR1 SGHTA and CDR2 FQGNSA. The CDR3 DNA reads TGTGCCAGCAGCTTAGCTGTTGGATCCTACGAGCAGTACGTC. It is translated as CASSLAVGSYEQYV.

This clonotype has only a few counts. The genes are TRBV9 and TRBJ1-1; D not certain. Trimming removed 5 bases from V and 4 bases from J, with 15 bases in between. In germline, CDR1 is SGDLS, CDR2 YYNGEE. The CDR3 sequence is 14 residues long. CDR3 bases: TGTGCCAGCAGTATCGGACTAGGTAGCACTGAAGCTTTCTTT. Amino acid sequence: CASSIGLGSTEAFF.